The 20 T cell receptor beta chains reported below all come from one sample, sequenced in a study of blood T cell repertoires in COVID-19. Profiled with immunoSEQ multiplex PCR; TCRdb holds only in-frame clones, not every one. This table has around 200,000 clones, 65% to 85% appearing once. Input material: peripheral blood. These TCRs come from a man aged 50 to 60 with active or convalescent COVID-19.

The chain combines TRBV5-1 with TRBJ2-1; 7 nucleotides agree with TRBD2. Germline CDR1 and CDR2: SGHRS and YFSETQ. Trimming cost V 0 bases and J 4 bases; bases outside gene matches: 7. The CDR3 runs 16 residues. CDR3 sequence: CASSLVPPGGYNEQFF. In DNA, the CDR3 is TGCGCCAGCAGCTTGGTGCCCCCCGGGGGGTACAATGAGCAGTTCTTC.

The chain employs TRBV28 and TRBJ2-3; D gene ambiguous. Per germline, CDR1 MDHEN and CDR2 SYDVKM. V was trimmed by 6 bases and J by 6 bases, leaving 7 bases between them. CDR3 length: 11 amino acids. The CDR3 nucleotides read TGTGCCAGCAGACTATGGGATACGCAGTATTTT. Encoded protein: CASRLWDTQYF.

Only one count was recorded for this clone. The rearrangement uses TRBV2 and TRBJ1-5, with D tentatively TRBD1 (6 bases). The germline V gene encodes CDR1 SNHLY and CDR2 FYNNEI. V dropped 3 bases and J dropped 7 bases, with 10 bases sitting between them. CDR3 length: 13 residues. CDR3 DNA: TGTGCCAGCAGTGATACAGGGCGGCAGCCCCAGCATTTT. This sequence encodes CASSDTGRQPQHF.

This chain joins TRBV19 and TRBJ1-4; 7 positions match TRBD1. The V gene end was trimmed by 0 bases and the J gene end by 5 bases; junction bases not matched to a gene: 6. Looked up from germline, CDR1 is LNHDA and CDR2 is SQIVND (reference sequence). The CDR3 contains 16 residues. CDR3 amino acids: CASSIDAPGQNEKLFF. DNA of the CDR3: TGTGCCAGTAGTATAGATGCCCCGGGACAGAATGAAAAACTGTTTTTT. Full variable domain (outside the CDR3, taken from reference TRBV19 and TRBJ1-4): DGGITQSPKYLFRKEGQNVTLSCEQNLNHDAMYWYRQDPGQGLRLIYYSQIVNDFQKGDIAEGYSVSREKKESFPLTVTSAQKNPTAFYLCASSIDAPGQNEKLFFGSGTQLSVL.

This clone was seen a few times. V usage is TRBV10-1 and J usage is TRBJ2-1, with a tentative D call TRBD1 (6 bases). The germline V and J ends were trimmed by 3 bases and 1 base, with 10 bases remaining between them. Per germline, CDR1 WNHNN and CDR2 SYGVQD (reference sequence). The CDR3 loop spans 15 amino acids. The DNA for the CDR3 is TGCGCCAGCAGTGAACAGGGAGAATCCTACAATGAGCAGTTCTTC. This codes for CASSEQGESYNEQFF.

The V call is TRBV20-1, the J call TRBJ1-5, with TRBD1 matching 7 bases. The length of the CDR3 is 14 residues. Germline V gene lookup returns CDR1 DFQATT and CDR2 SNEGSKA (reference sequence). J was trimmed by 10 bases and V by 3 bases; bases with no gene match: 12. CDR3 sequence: CSASRGQLGQPQHF. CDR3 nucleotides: TGCAGTGCTAGTCGGGGACAGCTAGGTCAACCCCAGCATTTT.

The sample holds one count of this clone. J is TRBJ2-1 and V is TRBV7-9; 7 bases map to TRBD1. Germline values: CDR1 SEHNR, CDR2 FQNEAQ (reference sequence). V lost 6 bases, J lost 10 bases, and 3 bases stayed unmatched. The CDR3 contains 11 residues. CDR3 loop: CASRPGQEQFF. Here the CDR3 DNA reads TGTGCCAGCAGACCGGGACAGGAGCAGTTCTTC.

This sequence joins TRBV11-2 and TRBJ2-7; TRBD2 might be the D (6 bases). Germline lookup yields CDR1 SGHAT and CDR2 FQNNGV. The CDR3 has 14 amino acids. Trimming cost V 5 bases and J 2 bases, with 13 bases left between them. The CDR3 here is CASSHWDLPYEQYF. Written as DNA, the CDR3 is TGTGCCAGCAGCCACTGGGACTTACCCTACGAGCAGTACTTC.

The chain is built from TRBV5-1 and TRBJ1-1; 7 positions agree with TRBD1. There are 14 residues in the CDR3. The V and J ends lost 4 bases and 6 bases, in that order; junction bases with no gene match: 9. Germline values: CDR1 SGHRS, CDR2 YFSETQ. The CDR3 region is CASSGGQMGAEAFF. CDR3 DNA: TGCGCCAGCAGCGGGGGACAGATGGGGGCTGAAGCTTTCTTT.

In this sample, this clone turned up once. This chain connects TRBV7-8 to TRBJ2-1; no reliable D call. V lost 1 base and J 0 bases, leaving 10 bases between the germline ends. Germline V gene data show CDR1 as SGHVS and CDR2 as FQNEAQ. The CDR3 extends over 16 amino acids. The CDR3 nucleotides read TGTGCCAGCAGCTTAGATTTGCGGAGCTCCTACAATGAGCAGTTCTTC. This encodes CASSLDLRSSYNEQFF. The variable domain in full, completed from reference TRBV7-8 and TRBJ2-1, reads GAGVSQSPRYKVAKRGQDVALRCDPISGHVSLFWYQQALGQGPEFLTYFQNEAQLDKSGLPSDRFFAERPEGSVSTLKIQRTQQEDSAVYLCASSLDLRSSYNEQFFGPGTRLTVL.

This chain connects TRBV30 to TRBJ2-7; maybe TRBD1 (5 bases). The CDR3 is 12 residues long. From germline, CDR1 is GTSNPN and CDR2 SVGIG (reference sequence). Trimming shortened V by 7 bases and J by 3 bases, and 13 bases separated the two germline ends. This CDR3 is CAYGAAIYEQYF. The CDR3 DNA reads TGTGCCTATGGGGCCGCCATCTACGAGCAGTACTTC. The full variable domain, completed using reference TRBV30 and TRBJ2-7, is SQTIHQWPATLVQPVGSPLSLECTVEGTSNPNLYWYRQAAGRGLQLLFYSVGIGQISSEVPQNLSASRPQDRQFILSSKKLLLSDSGFYLCAYGAAIYEQYFGPGTRLTVT.

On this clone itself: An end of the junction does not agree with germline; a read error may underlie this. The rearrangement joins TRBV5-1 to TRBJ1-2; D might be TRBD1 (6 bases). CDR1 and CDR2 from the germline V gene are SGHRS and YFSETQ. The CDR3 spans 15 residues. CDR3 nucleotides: TGCGCCAGCACCTTGGGGGCAGGGAGGTACTATGGCTACACCTTC. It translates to CASTLGAGRYYGYTF.

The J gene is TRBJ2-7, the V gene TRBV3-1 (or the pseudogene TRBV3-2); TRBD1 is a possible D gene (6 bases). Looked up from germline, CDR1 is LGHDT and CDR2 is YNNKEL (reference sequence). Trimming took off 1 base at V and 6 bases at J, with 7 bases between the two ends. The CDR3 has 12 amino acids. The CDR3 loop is CASSQVGGEQYF. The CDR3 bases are TGTGCCAGCAGCCAAGTAGGGGGCGAGCAGTACTTC.

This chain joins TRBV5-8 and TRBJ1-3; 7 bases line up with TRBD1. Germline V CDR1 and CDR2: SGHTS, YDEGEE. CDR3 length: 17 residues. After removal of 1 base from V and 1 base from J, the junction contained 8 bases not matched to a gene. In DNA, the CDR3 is TGTGCCAGCAGCTTGACGAACAGGGGTGGTTCTGGAAACACCATATATTTT. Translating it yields CASSLTNRGGSGNTIYF.

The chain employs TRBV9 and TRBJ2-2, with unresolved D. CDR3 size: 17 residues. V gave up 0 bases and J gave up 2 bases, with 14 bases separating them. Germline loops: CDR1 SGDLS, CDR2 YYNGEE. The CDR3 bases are TGTGCCAGCAGCGTAGTACGGCAGGTCCTTAACACCGGGGAGCTGTTTTTT. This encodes CASSVVRQVLNTGELFF.

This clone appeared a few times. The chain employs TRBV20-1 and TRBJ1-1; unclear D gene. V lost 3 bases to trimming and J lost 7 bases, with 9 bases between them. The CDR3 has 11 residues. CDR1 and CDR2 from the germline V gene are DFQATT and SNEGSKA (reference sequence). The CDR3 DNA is TGCAGTGCTAGGAGAGAGGGTGAAGCTTTCTTT. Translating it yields CSARREGEAFF.

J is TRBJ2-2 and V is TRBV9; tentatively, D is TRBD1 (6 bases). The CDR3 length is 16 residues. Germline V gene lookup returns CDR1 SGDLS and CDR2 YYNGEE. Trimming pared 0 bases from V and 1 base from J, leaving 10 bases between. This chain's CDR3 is CASSVVPDRNTGELFF. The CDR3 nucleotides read TGTGCCAGCAGCGTAGTCCCGGACAGGAACACCGGGGAGCTGTTTTTT.

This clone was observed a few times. CDR3 coding DNA: TGTGCCAGCAGCTTAGATCGGAGGGCCCGGGACTACACCTTC. Translated: CASSLDRRARDYTF. J is TRBJ1-2 and V is TRBV11-2; D is ambiguous. Germline CDR1 reads SGHAT; CDR2 reads FQNNGV. Trimming removed 0 bases from V and 10 bases from J, with 15 bases in between. The CDR3 runs to 14 residues.

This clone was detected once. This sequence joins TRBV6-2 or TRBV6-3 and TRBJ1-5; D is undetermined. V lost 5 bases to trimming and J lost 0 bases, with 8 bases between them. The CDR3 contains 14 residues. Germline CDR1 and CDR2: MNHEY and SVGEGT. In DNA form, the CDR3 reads TGTGCCAGCAGTACGGGATATAGCAATCAGCCCCAGCATTTT. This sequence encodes CASSTGYSNQPQHF.

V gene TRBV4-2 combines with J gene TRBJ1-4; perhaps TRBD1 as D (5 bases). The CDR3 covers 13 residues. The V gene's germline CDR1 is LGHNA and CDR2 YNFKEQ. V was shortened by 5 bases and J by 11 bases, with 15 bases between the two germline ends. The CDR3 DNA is TGTGCCAGCAGCACCAGGGAGGAGGGGAAACTGTTTTTT. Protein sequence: CASSTREEGKLFF.